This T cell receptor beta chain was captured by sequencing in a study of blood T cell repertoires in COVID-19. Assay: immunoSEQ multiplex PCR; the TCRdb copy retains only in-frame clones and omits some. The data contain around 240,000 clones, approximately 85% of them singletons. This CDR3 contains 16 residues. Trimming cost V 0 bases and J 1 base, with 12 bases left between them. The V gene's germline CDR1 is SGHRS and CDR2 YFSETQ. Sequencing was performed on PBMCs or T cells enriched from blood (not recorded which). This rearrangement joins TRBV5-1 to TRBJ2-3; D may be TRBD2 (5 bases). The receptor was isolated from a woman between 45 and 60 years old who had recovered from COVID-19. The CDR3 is CASSLEPSGGTDTQYF. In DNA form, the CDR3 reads TGCGCCAGCAGCTTGGAACCCAGCGGCGGCACAGATACGCAGTATTTT.